This TCR beta chain derives from a study of T cell repertoires in cytomegalovirus infection. Findings and caveats of the study: Accumulated public TCR beta family frequency recognized individuals carrying CMV together with the relevant HLA.

The germline V and J ends were trimmed by 3 bases and 5 bases, with 8 bases remaining between them. This CDR3 is 13 amino acids long. This clonotype was found many times. Antigen: not known. TCRdb re-analysed the reads in MiXCR, keeping a single row per CDR3 protein. The repertoire holds over 300,000 distinct CDR3 sequences, 15% to 20% seen once, with approximately 12% in the top ten. The V gene is TRBV12-3 or TRBV12-4, the J gene TRBJ2-1; unclear D gene. The source of this sequence is a human donor in good health (CMV status not recorded). Some clones in this sample may be carry-over from other donors' samples. The sample was PBMCs. For the CDR3, the DNA is TGTGCCAGCAGTTTGATGACCGACAATGAGCAGTTCTTC. As protein: CASSLMTDNEQFF.